A selection of T cell receptor beta chains follows, all from one sample in a study of T cell responses to AZD1222 COVID-19 vaccine. Assay: immunoSEQ multiplex PCR; the TCRdb copy retains only in-frame clones and omits some. The sample includes some 96,000 clones, approximately 84% seen only once; the top ten take around 14%. This specimen consisted of peripheral blood, obtained 28 days after the second AZD1222 dose. These receptors all come from an adult who received the AZD1222 COVID-19 vaccine. CDR3s include the opening cysteine and the closing phenylalanine or tryptophan. A D gene is named only where the DNA matches it firmly. Clone size is given for some rows only: seen once, a few or many times, or a class if the clone is expanded.

cdr3_nt cdr3_aa j_call v_call d_call clone_size
TGTGCCAGCACGTTGTCCCGCGGCGAGCAGTACTTC CASTLSRGEQYF TRBJ2-7 TRBV2 . once
TGCAGCGTTTTACGGGGATGGGACGCAATGAACACTGAAGCTTTCTTT CSVLRGWDAMNTEAFF TRBJ1-1 TRBV29-1 . .
TGTGCCAGCAGCCTAACAGGGGTCTCCTACGAGCAGTACTTC CASSLTGVSYEQYF TRBJ2-7 TRBV7-9 TRBD1 .
TGTGCCAGCAGCCAAGAAGGATTGACAGGGACGACCCTCTGGTATGGCTACACCTTC CASSQEGLTGTTLWYGYTF TRBJ1-2 TRBV3-1/TRBV3-2 TRBD1 .
TGTGCCAGCAGCGTAGTAGGACTAGCGGGGAGCTCCTACAATGAGCAGTTCTTC CASSVVGLAGSSYNEQFF TRBJ2-1 TRBV7-9 TRBD2 .
TGTGCCAGCAGCTCCGGACAGAGTAACTATGGCTACACCTTC CASSSGQSNYGYTF TRBJ1-2 TRBV7-9 . .
TGTGCCAGCAGCCCGCAGCCCTTGACAGAGAGCACAGATACGCAGTATTTT CASSPQPLTESTDTQYF TRBJ2-3 TRBV21-1 . .
TGTGCCAGCAGCACGGGGACAGGGGGTCGGTCTGGGGCCAACGTCCTGACTTTC CASSTGTGGRSGANVLTF TRBJ2-6 TRBV5-4 TRBD1 .
TGTGCCAGCAGCTTCGGCAGTCTCTATGGCTACACCTTC CASSFGSLYGYTF TRBJ1-2 TRBV7-9 . once
TGTGCCAGCAGCTTGGTTGGGGCTAACTATGGCTACACCTTC CASSLVGANYGYTF TRBJ1-2 TRBV5-6 . few
TGTGCCAGTAGTGGCCTACAGGGTTTTGGAACCAAAAACATTCAGTACTTC CASSGLQGFGTKNIQYF TRBJ2-4 TRBV19 . .
TGTGCCAGCAGCTTATCCGGGACAGGGGGAGTTGGAACTGAAGCTTTCTTT CASSLSGTGGVGTEAFF TRBJ1-1 TRBV7-9 TRBD1 .
TGTGCCAGCTCACCACCCGGAGCCGGACCGAATTCACCCCTCCACTTT CASSPPGAGPNSPLHF TRBJ1-6 TRBV18 . .
TGTGCCAGCAGCTTAGCGTGGAGATCCTACAATGAGCAGTTCTTC CASSLAWRSYNEQFF TRBJ2-1 TRBV7-9 . few
TGCGCCAGCAGAGATGATAGCGGGGGGCCCAGCTCCTACGAGCAGTACTTC CASRDDSGGPSSYEQYF TRBJ2-7 TRBV10-2 TRBD2 .
TGCGCCAGCAGCTTGGCCTCCGGACAGAACGAGCAGTACTTC CASSLASGQNEQYF TRBJ2-7 TRBV5-1 . .
TGTGCCACCAGCAGAGCCCTGGGGGCAACTAATGAAAAACTGTTTTTT CATSRALGATNEKLFF TRBJ1-4 TRBV15 . once
TGTGCCAGCAGTTACGGGACAGGGGCCTACAATGAGCAGTTCTTC CASSYGTGAYNEQFF TRBJ2-1 TRBV6-2/TRBV6-3 TRBD1 .
TGTGCCAGCAGCCAGGGGACAGGGAACACTGAAGCTTTCTTT CASSQGTGNTEAFF TRBJ1-1 TRBV3-1/TRBV3-2 TRBD1 .
TGTGCCAGCCCCTCGGACAGGGAATACGAGCAGTACTTC CASPSDREYEQYF TRBJ2-7 TRBV6-5 TRBD1 .
TGTGCCAGCAGCTTAGGCGGACAGCGGAAAAATGAAGCTTTCTTT CASSLGGQRKNEAFF TRBJ1-1 TRBV7-9 . .
TGTGCCAGTAGTACGGTCTGGGGAAGTAGCAATCAGCCCCAGCATTTT CASSTVWGSSNQPQHF TRBJ1-5 TRBV19 . .
TGTGCCAGCAGCGACGGACAGGGCTATGGCTACACCTTC CASSDGQGYGYTF TRBJ1-2 TRBV9 TRBD1 once
TGTGCCAGCAGTTACTCCGTTTCGAACACCGGGGAGCTGTTTTTT CASSYSVSNTGELFF TRBJ2-2 TRBV6-2/TRBV6-3 . .
TGTGCCAGCAGCAAAGCGCGGAAGGCAGAGTGGGCCGGGGAGCTGTTTTTT CASSKARKAEWAGELFF TRBJ2-2 TRBV21-1 . .
TGTGCCAGCAGTGAGGACAGGGGGAAGAACACTGAAGCTTTCTTT CASSEDRGKNTEAFF TRBJ1-1 TRBV2 TRBD1 .
TGTGCCAGCAGCCAATCTCAGGGACCCTATGGCTACACCTTC CASSQSQGPYGYTF TRBJ1-2 TRBV4-2 . .
TGTGCCAGCAGCTTAGCACCGGAGATCACAGATACGCAGTATTTT CASSLAPEITDTQYF TRBJ2-3 TRBV7-2 . few
TGCGCCAGCAGCTTTAACAGGCCGAGCTCCTACGAGCAGTACTTC CASSFNRPSSYEQYF TRBJ2-7 TRBV5-1 . few
TGTGCCAGCAGCCCAGGGACAGGTATTACTAATGAAAAACTGTTTTTT CASSPGTGITNEKLFF TRBJ1-4 TRBV13 TRBD1 .